Shown below are 19 T cell receptor beta chains from a single sample sequenced in a study of regulatory T cells in long-lasting Graves disease. Construction of the TCR beta libraries employed iRepertoire HTBI primers in conjunction with Arm-PCR of CDR3 regions. MiXCR, applied by TCRdb to the multiplex PCR reads, yields one record per CDR3 protein. The data show some 490,000 distinct CDR3 sequences, about 12% seen once. This sample's time point: newly diagnosed GD, antithyroid drugs for less than 3 months. Preparation of the TCR library used RNA extracted from PBMCs. This sample was also put to use in a study of T cells in Graves' hyperthyroidism and ophthalmopathy.

The source was peripheral blood mononuclear cells (PBMCs), collected at new diagnosis, from a patient treated with antithyroid drugs. Every receptor here comes from a woman aged 25 to 39 with Graves disease.

This rearrangement joins TRBV28 to TRBJ1-6; the match to TRBD1 covers 10 bases. The J segment lost 9 bases and the V segment lost 3 bases, leaving 5 bases of the junction unmatched. CDR1 and CDR2 from the germline V gene are MDHEN and SYDVKM. The CDR3 sequence is 15 residues long. The CDR3 here is CASSFSRDRGSPLHF. As DNA, the CDR3 is TGTGCCAGCAGTTTCTCCCGGGACAGGGGTTCACCCCTCCACTTT.

In its sample, this clonotype was seen a few times. CDR3 region: CASSYYTRNEQFF. CDR3 nucleotides: TGTGCCAGCAGTTACTACACTCGCAATGAGCAGTTCTTC. The rearrangement uses TRBV6-2 or TRBV6-3 and TRBJ2-1; D not certain. The germline V and J ends were trimmed by 1 base and 6 bases, with 7 bases remaining between them. The CDR3 runs 13 residues. Germline V gene data show CDR1 as MNHEY and CDR2 as SVGEGT.

This clonotype was seen ten or more times. V usage is TRBV24-1 and J usage is TRBJ2-1; D is undetermined. CDR3 length equals 16 residues. CDR1 KGHDR and CDR2 SFDVKD come from the germline V gene. The V gene lost 3 bases and the J gene lost 1 base, with 12 bases spanning the gap. CDR3 region: CATSDVTASSYNEQFF. The CDR3, as DNA: TGTGCCACCAGTGATGTGACTGCGAGTTCCTACAATGAGCAGTTCTTC.

For this clonotype: This may arise from a read error, as a much more abundant clone is one base away. This CDR3 is missing its conserved last phenylalanine or tryptophan, likely due to a read error. V gene TRBV20-1 combines with J gene TRBJ1-2; TRBD1 is a possible D gene (6 bases). Per germline, CDR1 DFQATT and CDR2 SNEGSKA (reference sequence). This CDR3 region has 12 residues. V shed 8 bases and J shed 6 bases, with 16 bases lying between them. CDR3 nucleotide sequence: TGCAGTTTGGAGGGACAATCCGATGGCTACACCCTC. It specifies CSLEGQSDGYTL.

This clonotype was detected ten times or more. The chain links TRBV12-3 or TRBV12-4 to TRBJ2-5, with D possibly TRBD2 on 5 matching bases. Trimming stripped 6 bases from V and 5 bases from J, with 19 bases between. CDR3 length equals 15 residues. Here the CDR3 DNA reads TGTGCCAGCAGCTCTCACGGAGGAGTCAGCGAGACCCAGTACTTC. Translation gives CASSSHGGVSETQYF.

The chain joins TRBV18 to TRBJ1-3; D remains unclear. Looked up from germline, CDR1 is KGHSH and CDR2 is LQKENI. The V gene lost 3 bases and the J gene lost 4 bases, with 13 bases spanning the gap. This CDR3 is built from 15 residues. The CDR3 is CASSPDDRPGNTIYF. As DNA, the CDR3 is TGTGCCAGCTCACCTGACGACCGGCCCGGAAACACCATATATTTT.

This clonotype was seen many times. The junction and the germline gene differ at one end; a read error may be behind it. The V gene is TRBV27, the J gene TRBJ2-7, with D uncertain. This CDR3 is 13 amino acids long. From germline, CDR1 is MNHEY and CDR2 SMNVEV (reference sequence). The CDR3 DNA reads TGTGCCAGCAGCTTATCCCCCCGGGACGAGCAGTACTTC. Amino acids: CASSLSPRDEQYF.

This clonotype came up many times. This rearrangement joins TRBV2 to TRBJ1-1; a possible D gene is TRBD1 (5 bases). Germline V CDR1 and CDR2: SNHLY, FYNNEI. The CDR3 consists of 13 residues. The V and J ends lost 7 bases and 4 bases respectively, with 13 bases between them. CDR3 nucleotide sequence: TGTGCCAGCACCGCAGGGACGGGCACTGAAGCTTTCTTT. It specifies CASTAGTGTEAFF.

This clonotype appeared many times. The chain is built from TRBV12-3 or TRBV12-4 and TRBJ2-5; D not resolved. Trimming removed 8 bases from V and 0 bases from J, with 16 bases in between. The CDR3 sequence is 15 residues long. CDR3: CASSPRVQHQETQYF. CDR3 bases: TGTGCCAGCTCCCCCCGGGTGCAGCACCAAGAGACCCAGTACTTC.

This clonotype was counted between two and nine times. The V and J genes are TRBV4-1 and TRBJ1-1; D is perhaps TRBD1 (6 bases). V lost 0 bases to trimming and J lost 6 bases, with 17 bases between them. The germline V gene has CDR1 MGHRA and CDR2 YSYEKL. This CDR3 spans 16 amino acids. The CDR3: CASSQDHRRGRAEAFF. In nucleotides, the CDR3 is TGCGCCAGCAGCCAAGATCACCGCAGGGGTAGGGCTGAAGCTTTCTTT.

J is TRBJ2-2 and V is TRBV6-1; unclear D gene. V shed 8 bases and J shed 6 bases, with 22 bases lying between them. This CDR3 contains 16 residues. Germline V CDR1 and CDR2: MNHNS, SASEGT. CDR3 protein: CASLSSGPSRAGELFF. The CDR3 DNA is TGTGCCAGCCTCTCATCGGGCCCGAGTCGGGCCGGGGAGCTGTTTTTT.

This clonotype was detected many times. The CDR3 region has the DNA TGCGCCAGCAGCCAGGCAGGGTCGAACTATGGCTACACCTTC. It codes for CASSQAGSNYGYTF. The genes are TRBV4-3 and TRBJ1-2; the D gene is possibly TRBD1 (5 bases). Germline V gene lookup returns CDR1 LGHNA and CDR2 YSLEER. V dropped 3 bases and J dropped 2 bases, with 10 bases sitting between them. CDR3 length equals 14 residues.

This clonotype came up once. A read error is likely here: a far larger clone is one base away. The V call is TRBV11-3, the J call TRBJ1-5; no clear D. CDR3 length: 16 amino acids. Trimming removed 6 bases from V and 2 bases from J, with 17 bases in between. Per germline, CDR1 SGHNT and CDR2 YENEEA. The CDR3 reads CASSSRAWFGNQPQHF. CDR3 coding DNA: TGTGCCAGCAGTTCACGAGCATGGTTTGGCAATCAGCCCCAGCATTTT.

The chain uses TRBV19 and TRBJ2-2; 8 positions agree with TRBD1. Germline-derived CDR1 and CDR2 are LNHDA and SQIVND (reference sequence). The CDR3 sequence is 15 residues long. J was trimmed by 4 bases and V by 5 bases; bases with no gene match: 6. The CDR3 protein is CASSAGGAGTGELFF. The CDR3 region has the DNA TGTGCCAGTAGTGCAGGGGGCGCAGGCACCGGGGAGCTGTTTTTT.

This clonotype was observed a few times. This chain links TRBV6-1 with TRBJ2-1, with TRBD2 matching 11 bases. The CDR3 has 15 amino acids. Germline CDR1 MNHNS, CDR2 SASEGT. The V gene end was trimmed by 6 bases and the J gene end by 4 bases; junction bases not matched to a gene: 5. This CDR3 is CASRETSGAYNEQFF. Here the CDR3 DNA reads TGTGCCAGCAGGGAGACTAGCGGGGCATACAATGAGCAGTTCTTC.

Ten or more counts support this clonotype. This rearrangement joins TRBV7-9 to TRBJ2-7, with D possibly being TRBD2 (6 bases). The V end lost 5 bases, the J end lost 7 bases, and 15 bases lay between the germline ends. The length of the CDR3 is 13 residues. The germline gives CDR1 SEHNR, CDR2 FQNEAQ (reference sequence). The chain's CDR3 is CASSAGGETEQYF. CDR3 bases: TGTGCCAGCAGCGCAGGCGGGGAGACAGAGCAGTACTTC. The complete variable domain, with remaining parts taken from reference TRBV7-9 and TRBJ2-7, reads DTGVSQNPRHKITKRGQNVTFRCDPISEHNRLYWYRQTLGQGPEFLTYFQNEAQLEKSRLLSDRFSAERPKGSFSTLEIQRTEQGDSAMYLCASSAGGETEQYFGPGTRLTVT.

The chain joins TRBV19 to TRBJ1-2; 8 positions agree with TRBD1. V trimming: 1 base; J trimming: 2 bases; junction bases outside the gene matches: 9. CDR3 length equals 17 residues. Germline-derived CDR1 and CDR2 are LNHDA and SQIVND (reference sequence). DNA of the CDR3: TGTGCCAGTAGTATAGGGAGGACAGGGACTGGAAACTATGGCTACACCTTC. Translation gives CASSIGRTGTGNYGYTF.

This clonotype was picked up many times. CDR3 region: CASSLYRAYNEQFF. The CDR3 region has the DNA TGTGCCAGCAGTTTATACAGAGCGTACAATGAGCAGTTCTTC. This chain links TRBV28 with TRBJ2-1; D remains ambiguous. Germline loops: CDR1 MDHEN, CDR2 SYDVKM. V was cut by 1 base and J by 4 bases, with 8 bases left in between. There are 14 residues in the CDR3. Supplemented by reference TRBV28 and TRBJ2-1, the full variable domain reads DVKVTQSSRYLVKRTGEKVFLECVQDMDHENMFWYRQDPGLGLRLIYFSYDVKMKEKGDIPEGYSVSREKKERFSLILESASTNQTSMYLCASSLYRAYNEQFFGPGTRLTVL.

This clonotype was seen many times. The chain links TRBV18 to TRBJ2-1, with D uncertain. This CDR3 is 13 amino acids long. CDR1 is KGHSH, CDR2 LQKENI, per germline. Trimming took off 3 bases at V and 3 bases at J, with 6 bases between the two ends. The DNA for the CDR3 is TGTGCCAGCTCACCTTACAGCTACAATGAGCAGTTCTTC. Residues: CASSPYSYNEQFF.